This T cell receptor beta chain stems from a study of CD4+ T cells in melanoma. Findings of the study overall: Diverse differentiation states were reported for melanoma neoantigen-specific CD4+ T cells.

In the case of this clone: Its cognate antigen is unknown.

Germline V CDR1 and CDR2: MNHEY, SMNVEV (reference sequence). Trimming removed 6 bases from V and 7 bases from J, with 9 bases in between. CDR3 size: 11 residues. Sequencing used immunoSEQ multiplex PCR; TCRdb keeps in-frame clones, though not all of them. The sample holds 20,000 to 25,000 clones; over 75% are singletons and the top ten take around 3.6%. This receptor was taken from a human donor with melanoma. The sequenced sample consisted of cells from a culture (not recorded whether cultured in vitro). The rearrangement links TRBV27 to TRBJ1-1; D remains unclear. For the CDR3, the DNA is TGTGCCAGCAGGTGGCAAAGTGAAGCTTTCTTT. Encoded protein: CASRWQSEAFF.